One and the same sample provided the 8 T cell receptor beta chains below, sequenced in a study of CD8 T cells in Susac syndrome. An input of 0.5 to 1 ug of RNA was subjected to reverse transcription using random hexamers. TCRdb passed the immunoSEQ multiplex PCR reads through MiXCR, listing each CDR3 protein once. The sample includes under 20,000 distinct CDR3 sequences, 85% to 95% of them seen just once. The material sequenced was CD8+ T cells from PBMCs. The receptors originated from a human donor in good health.

CDR3 protein: CASSTGTSGDKRSQYF. The CDR3 DNA follows: TGTGCCAGCAGCACCGGGACTAGCGGTGACAAGAGATCCCAGTACTTC. The chain has TRBV7-6 and TRBJ2-5, with 11 positions matching TRBD2. The J segment lost 9 bases and the V segment lost 5 bases, leaving 14 bases of the junction unmatched. The germline V gene encodes CDR1 SGHVS and CDR2 FNYEAQ. This CDR3 has 16 amino acids.

This clonotype was seen just once. V is TRBV19 and J is TRBJ2-2; D unclear. The germline CDR1 and CDR2 sequences are LNHDA and SQIVND (reference sequence). The CDR3 covers 14 residues. V lost 3 bases and J lost 3, with 8 bases in between. The CDR3 sequence: CASSILRYTGELFF. CDR3 in DNA: TGTGCCAGTAGTATTTTGAGATACACCGGGGAGCTGTTTTTT. Variable domain in full (rest from reference TRBV19 and TRBJ2-2): DGGITQSPKYLFRKEGQNVTLSCEQNLNHDAMYWYRQDPGQGLRLIYYSQIVNDFQKGDIAEGYSVSREKKESFPLTVTSAQKNPTAFYLCASSILRYTGELFFGEGSRLTVL.

The CDR3 protein is CASSPWGAGSSYNEQFF. As DNA, the CDR3 is TGTGCCAGCTCACCATGGGGCGCGGGGAGCTCCTACAATGAGCAGTTCTTC. The chain links TRBV18 to TRBJ2-1, with D perhaps TRBD2 (6 bases). Germline V gene sequence: CDR1 KGHSH, CDR2 LQKENI. The CDR3 is 17 residues long. The V gene lost 2 bases and the J gene lost 0 bases, with 14 bases spanning the gap.

This chain connects TRBV20-1 to TRBJ2-7; D gene unclear. Germline V gene sequence: CDR1 DFQATT, CDR2 SNEGSKA (reference sequence). The V gene lost 0 bases and the J gene lost 4 bases, with 19 bases spanning the gap. The CDR3 loop spans 16 amino acids. The CDR3 sequence is CSARDFRERRSYEQYF. CDR3 in DNA: TGCAGTGCTAGAGATTTTCGCGAGAGAAGGAGTTACGAGCAGTACTTC.

The rearrangement joins TRBV27 to TRBJ1-1; 9 bases are shared with TRBD1. J lost 6 bases, V lost 0 bases, and 5 bases had no gene match. CDR1 is MNHEY and CDR2 is SMNVEV in the germline V gene (reference sequence). CDR3 length: 15 amino acids. CDR3 in amino acids: CASSLSTGGIAEAFF. The CDR3 DNA reads as TGTGCCAGCAGTTTATCGACAGGGGGGATAGCTGAAGCTTTCTTT.

This chain joins TRBV27 and TRBJ2-1, with 9 bases matching TRBD1. The CDR3 is 15 amino acids. J gave up 4 bases and V 4 bases, and 5 bases lay outside the gene matches. Looked up from germline, CDR1 is MNHEY and CDR2 is SMNVEV (reference sequence). CDR3 coding DNA: TGTGCCAGCAGTTCAACAGGGGGCTTGTACAATGAGCAGTTCTTC. Protein sequence: CASSSTGGLYNEQFF.

The chain has TRBV30 and TRBJ1-2; D unclear. Germline-derived CDR1 and CDR2 are GTSNPN and SVGIG (reference sequence). Trimming left V 0 bases short and J 2 bases short, with 10 bases between. The CDR3 contains 14 residues. Here the CDR3 reads CAWSVFGENYGYTF. The CDR3 coding sequence is TGTGCCTGGAGTGTATTTGGGGAAAACTATGGCTACACCTTC.

The chain combines TRBV27 with TRBJ2-1; D tentatively fits TRBD1 or TRBD2 (6 bases each). V lost 7 bases to trimming and J lost 6 bases, with 19 bases between them. Germline loops: CDR1 MNHEY, CDR2 SMNVEV (reference sequence). The CDR3 is made up of 15 amino acids. The DNA for the CDR3 is TGTGCCAGCAAGGTGGCGGACGAGGGGGGCAATGAGCAGTTCTTC. It encodes CASKVADEGGNEQFF.